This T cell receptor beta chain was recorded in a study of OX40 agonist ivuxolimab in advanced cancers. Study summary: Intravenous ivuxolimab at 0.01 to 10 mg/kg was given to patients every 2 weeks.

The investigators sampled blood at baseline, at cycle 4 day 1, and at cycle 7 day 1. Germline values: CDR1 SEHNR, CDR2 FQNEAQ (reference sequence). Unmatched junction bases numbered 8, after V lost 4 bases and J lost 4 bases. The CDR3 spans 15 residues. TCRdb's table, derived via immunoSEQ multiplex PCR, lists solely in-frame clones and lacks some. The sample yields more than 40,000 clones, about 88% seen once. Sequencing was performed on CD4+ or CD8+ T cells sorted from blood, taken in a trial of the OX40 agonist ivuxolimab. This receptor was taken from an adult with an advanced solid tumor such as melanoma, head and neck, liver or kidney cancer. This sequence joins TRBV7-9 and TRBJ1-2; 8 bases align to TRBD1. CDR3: CASSSPGQATYGYTF. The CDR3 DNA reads TGTGCCAGCAGCTCACCGGGACAGGCGACCTATGGCTACACCTTC.